This T cell receptor beta chain was identified during a study of T cell repertoires in cytomegalovirus infection. Study-level information: Well-studied HLA-B-restricted CMV epitopes were used in the study alongside recently identified HLA-C-restricted ones. Shared public TCR beta signatures pointed to both CMV infection and a matching HLA type.

Findings of the study overall: Of the TCR beta families, the public ones yielded a cumulative frequency that identified carriers of CMV plus the relevant HLA. The study found HLA-C-restricted CMV-specific TCR beta clonotypes dominating the ex vivo response.

A single record per CDR3 protein comes from TCRdb applying MiXCR to the reads. The sample lists about half a million distinct CDR3 sequences; around 30% were seen once. This clonotype was picked up one time. Its antigen is unidentified. Germline CDR1 LNHDA, CDR2 SQIVND (reference sequence). The germline V and J ends were trimmed by 11 bases and 5 bases, with 19 bases remaining between them. The CDR3 loop spans 14 amino acids. The source was cultured PBMCs, collected from culture after CMV antigen stimulation. The chain combines TRBV19 with TRBJ1-5, with D possibly TRBD1 on 5 matching bases. The TCR comes from a human donor in good health (CMV status not recorded). Some clones in this sample may be carry-over from other donors' samples. The CDR3 spells CAARRGVGDQPQHF. In nucleotides, the CDR3 is TGTGCCGCCCGGCGGGGGGTCGGGGATCAGCCCCAGCATTTT.